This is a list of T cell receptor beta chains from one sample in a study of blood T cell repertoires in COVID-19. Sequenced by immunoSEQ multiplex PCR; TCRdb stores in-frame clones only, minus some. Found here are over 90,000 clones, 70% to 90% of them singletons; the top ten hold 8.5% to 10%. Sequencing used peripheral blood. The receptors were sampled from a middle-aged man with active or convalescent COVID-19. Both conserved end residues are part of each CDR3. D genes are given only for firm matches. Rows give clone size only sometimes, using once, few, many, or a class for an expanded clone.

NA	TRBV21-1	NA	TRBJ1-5	TGTGCCAGCAGCAAAGACCACACAAATCAGCCCCAGCATTTT	CASSKDHTNQPQHF
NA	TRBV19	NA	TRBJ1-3	TGTGCCAGTAGTACAGGGTCCGCTGGAAACACCATATATTTT	CASSTGSAGNTIYF
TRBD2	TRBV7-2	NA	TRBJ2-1	TGTGCCAGCAGCTCCGTTACGGGGGGGCCTAATGAGCAGTTCTTC	CASSSVTGGPNEQFF
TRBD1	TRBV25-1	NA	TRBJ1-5	TGTGCCAGCAGTGAGGGACAGGGGGGAAATCAGCCCCAGCATTTT	CASSEGQGGNQPQHF
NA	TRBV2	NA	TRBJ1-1	TGTGCCAGCAGTGTAAGTGGGGCGAACACTGAAGCTTTCTTT	CASSVSGANTEAFF
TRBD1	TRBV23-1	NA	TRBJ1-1	TGCGCCAGCAGTCAGCGGACAGGAAAGATCGCGGCTTTCTTT	CASSQRTGKIAAFF
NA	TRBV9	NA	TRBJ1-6	TGTGCCAGCAGCGTAGCAGGAACCTATAATTCACCCCTCCACTTT	CASSVAGTYNSPLHF
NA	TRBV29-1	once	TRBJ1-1	TGCAGCGTCTTCCTTGAGACAGGCAACACTGAAGCTTTCTTT	CSVFLETGNTEAFF
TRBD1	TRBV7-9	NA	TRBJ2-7	TGTGCCAGCAGCTTACACGCATACACGGACAGGGGGCCCGAGCAGTACTTC	CASSLHAYTDRGPEQYF
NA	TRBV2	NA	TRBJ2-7	TGTGCCAGCGCGATCCTAGCTTACGAGCAGTACTTC	CASAILAYEQYF
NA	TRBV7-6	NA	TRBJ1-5	TGTGCCAGCAGCTTAGGACCAAGCGATAGCAATCAGCCCCAGCATTTT	CASSLGPSDSNQPQHF
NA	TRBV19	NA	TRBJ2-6	TGTGCCAGTAGCCGCCAACAGGGAGCTGGGGCCAACGTCCTGACTTTC	CASSRQQGAGANVLTF
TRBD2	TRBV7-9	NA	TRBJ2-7	TGTGCCAGCAGCACCGGGGAGGGCTCCTACGAGCAGTACTTC	CASSTGEGSYEQYF
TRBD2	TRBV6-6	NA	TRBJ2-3	TGTGCCAGCGGGTACGGGGGGATCCACACAGATACGCAGTATTTT	CASGYGGIHTDTQYF
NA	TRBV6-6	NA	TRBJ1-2	TGTGCCAGCAGTTACAGGGAGGGTAACTATGGCTACACCTTC	CASSYREGNYGYTF
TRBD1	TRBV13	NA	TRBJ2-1	TGTGCCAGCAGCTCCCGGGGGCAGGGGGCGGGCGATGAGCAGTTCTTC	CASSSRGQGAGDEQFF
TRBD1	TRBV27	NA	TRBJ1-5	TGTGCCAGCAGTTTATCCGGACAGGGGGATCAGCCCCAGCATTTT	CASSLSGQGDQPQHF
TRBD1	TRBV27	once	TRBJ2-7	TGTGCCAGCAGTTTACCGGGACAGGGGACCTACGAGCAGTACTTC	CASSLPGQGTYEQYF
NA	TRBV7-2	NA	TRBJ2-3	TGTGCCAGCAGCTCGGACAGAGGCACAGATACGCAGTATTTT	CASSSDRGTDTQYF
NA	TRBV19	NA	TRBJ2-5	TGTGCCAGTAGTATTCGATTCGGGACTGGGAATAAGGAGACCCAGTACTTC	CASSIRFGTGNKETQYF
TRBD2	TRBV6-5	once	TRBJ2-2	TGTGCCAGCTCTTCTAGCGGGGGGACCTACAAGTTGCTGTTTTTT	CASSSSGGTYKLLFF
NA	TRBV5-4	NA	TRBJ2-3	TGTGCCAGCAGCTTGCCGGGGGGCTTGGCAGATACGCAGTATTTT	CASSLPGGLADTQYF
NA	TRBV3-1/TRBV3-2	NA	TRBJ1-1	TGTGCCAGCAGCCAAGTCGGGGGGGACACTGAAGCTTTCTTT	CASSQVGGDTEAFF
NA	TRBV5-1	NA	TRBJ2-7	TGCGCCAGCAGCTCTGGGACAAGGAATAGGGGCGAGCAGTACTTC	CASSSGTRNRGEQYF
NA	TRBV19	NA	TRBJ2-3	TGTGCCAGTAGCATGAGGAGGGGTGCGACTAGCACAGATACGCAGTATTTT	CASSMRRGATSTDTQYF
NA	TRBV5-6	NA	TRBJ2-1	TGTGCCAGCAGCACAGTTCAGGGTTGGGTCGATGAGCAGTTCTTC	CASSTVQGWVDEQFF
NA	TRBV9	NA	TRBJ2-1	TGTGCCAGCAGCGTAGGCTTTTCGGATGAGCAGTTCTTC	CASSVGFSDEQFF
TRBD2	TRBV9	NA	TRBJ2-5	TGTGCCAGCAGCGTTTCTAGCGGGGAACAACAGACCCAGTACTTC	CASSVSSGEQQTQYF
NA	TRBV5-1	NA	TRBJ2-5	TGCGCCAGCAGGGCTACAGGGACGTGGGAGACCCAGTACTTC	CASRATGTWETQYF
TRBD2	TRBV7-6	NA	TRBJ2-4	TGTGCCAGCAGCGGAGGGACTAGCGGGGGGTCGGACAAAAACATTCAGTACTTC	CASSGGTSGGSDKNIQYF
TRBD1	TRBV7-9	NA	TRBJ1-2	TGTGCCAGCAGCTTAAAAAAGGGGACAGGGCCTTTGGGCTACACCTTC	CASSLKKGTGPLGYTF
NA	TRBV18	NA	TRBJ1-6	TGTGCCAGCTCACAGGACAGTGCCTCACCCCTCCACTTT	CASSQDSASPLHF
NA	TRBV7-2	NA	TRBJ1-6	TGTGCCAGCAAGAGCGGGGTGGCTAATTCACCCCTCCACTTT	CASKSGVANSPLHF
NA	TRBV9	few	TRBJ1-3	TGTGCCAGCAGCGTGTTCTCGGGGGGCTCTGGAAACACCATATATTTT	CASSVFSGGSGNTIYF
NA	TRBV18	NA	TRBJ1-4	TGTGCCAGCTCACCAAAGGCAGGGGCGGTAGAAAAACTGTTTTTT	CASSPKAGAVEKLFF
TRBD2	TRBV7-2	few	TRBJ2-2	TGTGCCAGCAGCTTAAGCGGGGTGACCCAAACCGGGGAGCTGTTTTTT	CASSLSGVTQTGELFF
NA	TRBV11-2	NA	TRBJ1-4	TGTGCCAGCAGCTTAGATGACCGGAGGGAAAAACTGTTTTTT	CASSLDDRREKLFF
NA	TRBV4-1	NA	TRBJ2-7	TGCGCCAGCAGCCAAGAGGCGGGTTCCTACGAGCAGTACTTC	CASSQEAGSYEQYF
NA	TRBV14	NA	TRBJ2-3	TGTGCCAGCAGCCAAGAGAGAGATACGCAGTATTTT	CASSQERDTQYF
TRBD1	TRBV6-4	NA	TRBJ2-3	TGTGCCAGCAGCCAGGACAGGGAGAGTGATACGCAGTATTTT	CASSQDRESDTQYF
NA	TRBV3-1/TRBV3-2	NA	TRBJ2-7	TGTGCCAGCAGTCAGACAAGGTACGAGCAGTACTTC	CASSQTRYEQYF
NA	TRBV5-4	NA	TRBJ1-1	TGTGCCAGCAGCTTGACCGGGACTGAAGCTTTCTTT	CASSLTGTEAFF
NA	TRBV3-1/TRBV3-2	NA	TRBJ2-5	TGTGCCAGCAGCCAGGGGGGACGTGCGCAGTACTTC	CASSQGGRAQYF
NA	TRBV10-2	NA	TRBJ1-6	TGCGCCACCTTGTTCGGGTATAATTCACCCCTCCACTTT	CATLFGYNSPLHF
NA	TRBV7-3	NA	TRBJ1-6	TGTGCCAGCAGCTTAACAGGACAGACCAGCTCCTATAATTCACCCCTCCACTTT	CASSLTGQTSSYNSPLHF
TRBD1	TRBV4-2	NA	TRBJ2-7	TGTGCCAGCAGCCTCGACAGGGGAAAATACGAGCAGTACTTC	CASSLDRGKYEQYF
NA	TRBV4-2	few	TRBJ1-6	TGTGCCAGCAGCCAAGGTCAGGAAAGTTCACCCCTCCACTTT	CASSQGQESSPLHF
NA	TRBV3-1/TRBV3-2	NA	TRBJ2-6	TGTGCCAGCAGCCACGCGATAGCGTCTGGGGCCAACGTCCTGACTTTC	CASSHAIASGANVLTF
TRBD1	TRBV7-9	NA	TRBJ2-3	TGTGCCAGCAGCCCACCCGGGACAGGAGGGACAGATACGCAGTATTTT	CASSPPGTGGTDTQYF
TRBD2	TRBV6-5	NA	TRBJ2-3	TGTGCCAGCAGGGGCTTAGCGGGGGGGACAGATACGCAGTATTTT	CASRGLAGGTDTQYF
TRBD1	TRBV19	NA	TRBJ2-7	TGTGCCAGTAGTATAATCCACGACAGGGACGGCGAGCAGTACTTC	CASSIIHDRDGEQYF
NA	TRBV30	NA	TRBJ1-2	TGTGCCTGGACCCCAGCGGCAGGTGGTAAAGGCTACACCTTC	CAWTPAAGGKGYTF
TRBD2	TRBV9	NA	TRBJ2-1	TGTGCCAGCAGCGTAATAGCGGGGGGGAATGAGCAGTTCTTC	CASSVIAGGNEQFF
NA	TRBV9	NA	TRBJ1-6	TGTGCCAGCAGCGTAGAGGGGCAGGTTGGTTCACCCCTCCACTTT	CASSVEGQVGSPLHF